These 18 T cell receptor beta chains came from one sample sequenced in a study of blood T cell repertoires in COVID-19. The data were produced by immunoSEQ multiplex PCR, yet TCRdb's version contains in-frame clones alone and is incomplete. The sample yields about 260,000 clones, 88% seen once. Material for sequencing was peripheral blood. These receptors all stem from a man aged 60-69 years who had recovered from COVID-19.

V usage is TRBV6-2 or TRBV6-3 and J usage is TRBJ2-7; 7 bases fit TRBD1. Germline loops: CDR1 MNHEY, CDR2 SVGEGT. The CDR3 has 14 amino acids. Losses at the gene ends were 5 bases for V and 3 bases for J; bases not matched to a gene: 7. The CDR3 loop reads CASSRTGSFYEQYF. The CDR3 DNA follows: TGTGCCAGCAGTCGGACAGGATCTTTCTACGAGCAGTACTTC.

This clone was seen a few times. The chain links TRBV6-5 to TRBJ2-1; 9 positions agree with TRBD2. The germline CDR1 and CDR2 sequences are MNHEY and SVGAGI. The CDR3 is 15 amino acids. The V segment lost 2 bases and the J segment 5 bases; nucleotides outside the gene matches: 4. For the CDR3, the DNA is TGTGCCAGCAGTTACAAGCGGGGGGTAGACAATGAGCAGTTCTTC. Its translation: CASSYKRGVDNEQFF.

This rearrangement joins TRBV19 to TRBJ1-4; D unresolved. The germline gives CDR1 LNHDA, CDR2 SQIVND (reference sequence). This CDR3 spans 14 amino acids. The V gene lost 3 bases and the J gene lost 8 bases, with 13 bases spanning the gap. The CDR3 loop reads CASSIRGSGEKLFF. CDR3 nucleotides: TGTGCCAGTAGTATTCGTGGCTCGGGGGAAAAACTGTTTTTT.

The rearrangement uses TRBV18 and TRBJ1-2, with 7 nucleotides matching TRBD1. This CDR3 spans 17 amino acids. V lost 2 bases, J lost 0 bases, and 9 bases stayed unmatched. The germline gives CDR1 KGHSH, CDR2 LQKENI. CDR3 amino acids: CASSPRLQGTTNYGYTF. The CDR3 DNA sequence: TGTGCCAGCTCACCAAGATTACAGGGGACAACTAACTATGGCTACACCTTC.

This clone was detected only a few times. The chain couples TRBV5-1 to TRBJ1-2; D unclear. V was trimmed by 4 bases and J by 1 base, leaving 11 bases between them. The CDR3 sequence is 14 residues long. Germline lookup yields CDR1 SGHRS and CDR2 YFSETQ. CDR3 nucleotide sequence: TGCGCCAGCAGCAGCTACAGCGGTAACTATGGCTACACCTTC. Translating it yields CASSSYSGNYGYTF.

This chain joins TRBV5-1 and TRBJ2-3; D is perhaps TRBD2 (6 bases). The length of the CDR3 is 14 residues. Per germline, CDR1 SGHRS and CDR2 YFSETQ. The V and J ends lost 6 bases and 6 bases respectively, with 17 bases between them. The CDR3: CASNTGVSGDTQYF. CDR3 DNA sequence: TGCGCCAGCAACACGGGGGTCTCGGGGGATACGCAGTATTTT.

This chain uses TRBV27 with TRBJ1-1, with 7 bases lining up with TRBD1. Germline V gene data show CDR1 as MNHEY and CDR2 as SMNVEV (reference sequence). The CDR3 is made up of 16 amino acids. The trim removed 3 bases at V and 5 bases at J, leaving 12 bases unmatched. CDR3: CASSLARQGSKTEAFF. DNA for the CDR3: TGTGCCAGCAGTTTGGCCCGACAGGGATCGAAGACTGAAGCTTTCTTT.

The chain is built from TRBV5-4 and TRBJ2-5; 10 nucleotides align to TRBD2. J was trimmed by 6 bases and V by 6 bases; bases with no gene match: 8. CDR1 SGHNT and CDR2 YYREEE come from the germline V gene (reference sequence). The CDR3 consists of 14 residues. CDR3 in DNA: TGTGCCAGCAAGTCTAGCGGGGGCCCCAAGACCCAGTACTTC. It codes for CASKSSGGPKTQYF.

This rearrangement joins TRBV14 to TRBJ1-6; 8 bases fit TRBD1. Germline loops: CDR1 SGHDN, CDR2 FVKESK. Germline trimming cut 4 bases from V and 8 bases from J; bases unmatched to any gene: 10. The CDR3 length is 16 residues. The CDR3 spells CASSLRQGPRYSPLHF. In DNA, the CDR3 is TGTGCCAGCAGCCTCCGACAGGGGCCCCGGTATTCACCCCTCCACTTT.

The chain carries TRBV9 and TRBJ2-5; D call uncertain. V lost 0 bases and J 9 bases, leaving 9 bases between the germline ends. The CDR3 is 12 amino acids. Germline V lookup: CDR1 SGDLS, CDR2 YYNGEE. The CDR3 DNA is TGTGCCAGCAGCGTAGGCGACTCTTCCCAGTACTTC. This translates into CASSVGDSSQYF.

This clone has just one count. The CDR3 DNA reads TGCAGTGCTAGTTTCTACGGGACAGGCAATCAGCCCCAGCATTTT. Translation gives CSASFYGTGNQPQHF. The chain has TRBV20-1 and TRBJ1-5; TRBD1 aligns across 7 bases. Germline V gives CDR1 DFQATT, CDR2 SNEGSKA (reference sequence). The CDR3 sequence is 15 residues long. After removal of 3 bases from V and 2 bases from J, the junction contained 7 bases not matched to a gene.

The chain is built from TRBV7-6 and TRBJ2-5, with D perhaps TRBD1 (6 bases). The V gene lost 1 base and the J gene lost 4 bases, with 16 bases spanning the gap. The CDR3 runs 16 residues. Germline V lookup: CDR1 SGHVS, CDR2 FNYEAQ. The CDR3 is CASSLEGPGAGETQYF. The CDR3 DNA follows: TGTGCCAGCAGCTTAGAGGGGCCAGGGGCAGGAGAGACCCAGTACTTC.

This chain uses TRBV5-6 with TRBJ1-2, with TRBD1 as a possible D gene (5 bases). Trimming took off 0 bases at V and 7 bases at J, with 22 bases between the two ends. Per germline, CDR1 SGHDT and CDR2 YYEEEE. The CDR3 consists of 17 residues. The chain's CDR3 is CASSLGGAGRWTIGYTF. CDR3 nucleotide sequence: TGTGCCAGCAGCTTGGGGGGCGCGGGGCGGTGGACTATTGGCTACACCTTC.

This sequence joins TRBV18 and TRBJ2-7, with a possible D match to TRBD2 (5 bases). V was trimmed by 0 bases and J by 2 bases, leaving 11 bases between them. Germline-derived CDR1 and CDR2 are KGHSH and LQKENI. This CDR3 comprises 15 residues. CDR3 nucleotide sequence: TGTGCCAGCTCACCACCTCGCGCCGGGGCCTACGAGCAGTACTTC. Amino acid sequence: CASSPPRAGAYEQYF. Full variable domain (outside the CDR3, taken from reference TRBV18 and TRBJ2-7): NAGVMQNPRHLVRRRGQEARLRCSPMKGHSHVYWYRQLPEEGLKFMVYLQKENIIDESGMPKERFSAEFPKEGPSILRIQQVVRGDSAAYFCASSPPRAGAYEQYFGPGTRLTVT.

V and J are TRBV30 and TRBJ1-1; D uncertain. This CDR3 has 11 amino acids. V gave up 0 bases and J gave up 8 bases, with 7 bases separating them. Germline V lookup: CDR1 GTSNPN, CDR2 SVGIG (reference sequence). The CDR3 DNA reads as TGTGCCTGGAGTGTTCCGGGGGAAGCTTTCTTT. This sequence encodes CAWSVPGEAFF.

Written as DNA, the CDR3 is TGCGCCAGCACCTCGCGGGGTGCCGGAGAGACCCAGTACTTC. Encoded protein: CASTSRGAGETQYF. The chain combines TRBV5-1 with TRBJ2-5; D might be TRBD2 (6 bases). The CDR3 covers 14 residues. V shed 6 bases and J shed 4 bases, with 16 bases lying between them. Germline V gives CDR1 SGHRS, CDR2 YFSETQ.

CDR3 protein: CACNTNYGYTF. CDR3 in DNA: TGTGCCTGTAATACTAACTATGGCTACACCTTC. The chain couples TRBV30 to TRBJ1-2; D gene ambiguous. Trimming took 6 bases from V and 0 from J, leaving 5 bases between them. The V gene's germline CDR1 is GTSNPN and CDR2 SVGIG (reference sequence). The CDR3 length is 11 residues. Drawing the rest from reference TRBV30 and TRBJ1-2, the complete variable domain is SQTIHQWPATLVQPVGSPLSLECTVEGTSNPNLYWYRQAAGRGLQLLFYSVGIGQISSEVPQNLSASRPQDRQFILSSKKLLLSDSGFYLCACNTNYGYTFGSGTRLTVV.

On this clone itself: At one boundary the junction diverges from the germline segment, which might be a read error. The CDR3 DNA is TGTGCCAGCACTGAATCGGACAGAAGGGGCAATCAGCCCCAGCATTTT. It is translated as CASTESDRRGNQPQHF. The chain employs TRBV2 and TRBJ1-5; D perhaps matches TRBD1 (6 bases). The length of the CDR3 is 16 residues. Germline V lookup: CDR1 SNHLY, CDR2 FYNNEI.